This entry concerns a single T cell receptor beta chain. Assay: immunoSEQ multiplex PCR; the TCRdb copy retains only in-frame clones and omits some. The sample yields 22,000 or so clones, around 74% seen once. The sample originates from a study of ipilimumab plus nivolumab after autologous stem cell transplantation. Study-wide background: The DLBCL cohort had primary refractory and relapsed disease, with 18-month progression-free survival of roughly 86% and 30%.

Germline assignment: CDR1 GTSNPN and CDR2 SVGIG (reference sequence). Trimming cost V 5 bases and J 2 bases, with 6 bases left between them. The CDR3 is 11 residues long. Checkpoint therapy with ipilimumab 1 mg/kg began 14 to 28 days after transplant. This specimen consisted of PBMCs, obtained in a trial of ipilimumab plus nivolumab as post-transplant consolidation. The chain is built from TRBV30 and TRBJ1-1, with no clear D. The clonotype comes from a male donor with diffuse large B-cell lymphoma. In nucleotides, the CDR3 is TGTGCCTGGGACACCAACACTGAAGCTTTCTTT. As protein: CAWDTNTEAFF. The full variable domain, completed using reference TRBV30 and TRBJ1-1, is SQTIHQWPATLVQPVGSPLSLECTVEGTSNPNLYWYRQAAGRGLQLLFYSVGIGQISSEVPQNLSASRPQDRQFILSSKKLLLSDSGFYLCAWDTNTEAFFGQGTRLTVV.